The clone carrying this TCR beta chain has a handful of counts. Its cognate antigen is unknown. A much larger clone differs by one base, so this may be a read error. This sample was taken from a study of metastatic and nonmetastatic thyroid tumors. Study summary: Comparative analysis of repertoires was undertaken across blood and tumor or nodule tissue obtained from malignant and benign thyroid patients. Regarding the study as a whole: In both blood and tumor samples, TCR beta diversity was reported significantly higher for malignant than benign nodules.

As handled by the study authors: The study took CDR3 differences across clinicopathological groups and made a distant-metastasis classifier for papillary thyroid cancer from them. TCRdb reanalyzed the PCR reads with MiXCR. These V and J calls rely on TCRdb rather than the paper's analysis. The table shows 35,000 to 50,000 clones, with roughly 19% occurring only once. CDR1 and CDR2 (germline): DFQATT, SNEGSKA (reference sequence). This CDR3 comprises 14 residues. No treatment had been given to any patient before thyroid surgery. The TCR sequence derives from a female donor with papillary thyroid cancer or a benign thyroid nodule (not recorded which). Some clones in this sample may be carry-over from other donors' samples. The chain has TRBV20-1 and TRBJ2-1; 13 nucleotides align to TRBD2. Material: blood. CDR3 nucleotides: TGCGGTGCTCAGACTAGCGGGAGGTACAATGAGCAGTTCTTC. Its translation is CGAQTSGRYNEQFF.